The rows below give T cell receptor beta chains drawn from one sample of a study of human T cells and chemical hapten exposure. TCRdb reprocessed the RACE reads with MiXCR, giving one entry per CDR3 protein. The sample lists about 360,000 distinct CDR3 sequences, around 7% occurring once. The sequences come from whole blood, collected in connection with sensitization to the hapten diphenylcyclopropenone (DPC). These receptors were taken from a woman younger than 30 with alopecia areata. Some clones in this sample may be carry-over from other donors' samples. CDR3s include the opening cysteine and the closing phenylalanine or tryptophan. A D gene is named only where the DNA matches it firmly. Size values are once, few and many counts, or a class for expanded clones, and some rows have none.

>TRBJ2-3|NA|TRBV11-2|few
CASSLGAWGGLDTQYF
TGTGCCAGCAGCTTGGGCGCGTGGGGGGGCCTGGATACGCAGTATTTT
>TRBJ2-3|NA|TRBV28|many
CASRVGGRSTDTQYF
TGTGCCAGCAGGGTGGGGGGACGGAGCACAGATACGCAGTATTTT
>TRBJ1-5|NA|TRBV10-2|NA
CASCPAGRVNQPQHF
TGCGCCAGCTGCCCGGCCGGCAGGGTTAATCAGCCCCAGCATTTT
>TRBJ1-5|NA|TRBV27|few
CASSLWAGQPQHF
TGTGCCAGCAGTTTATGGGCTGGACAGCCCCAGCATTTT
>TRBJ2-3|NA|TRBV5-1|many
CASSPEWGAPFTDTQYF
TGCGCCAGCAGCCCCGAATGGGGGGCACCCTTCACAGATACGCAGTATTTT
>TRBJ2-5|NA|TRBV10-2|many
CASKNLVTGQETQYF
TGCGCCAGCAAAAATCTAGTAACTGGCCAAGAGACCCAGTACTTC
>TRBJ2-3|TRBD2|TRBV7-3|few
CASSLVYGGVPSTDTQYF
TGTGCCAGCAGCCTTGTTTACGGGGGGGTTCCTAGCACAGATACGCAGTATTTT
>TRBJ2-3|NA|TRBV20-1|few
CSAKTGGPDTQYF
TGCAGTGCCAAGACCGGGGGGCCAGATACGCAGTATTTT
>TRBJ1-4|NA|TRBV7-6|NA
CASSLVGNEKLFF
TGTGCCAGCAGCTTAGTCGGAAATGAAAAACTGTTTTTT
>TRBJ1-4|TRBD1|TRBV4-3|few
CASSQDIGGGEKLFF
TGCGCCAGCAGCCAAGATATAGGGGGCGGTGAAAAACTGTTTTTT
>TRBJ1-2|NA|TRBV7-2|few
CASSSYTLANYGYTF
TGTGCCAGCAGCTCGTATACGTTAGCTAACTATGGCTACACCTTC
>TRBJ2-1|TRBD2|TRBV6-5|few
CASSPGGLAGGNEQFF
TGTGCCAGCAGTCCCGGGGGACTAGCGGGGGGGAATGAGCAGTTCTTC
>TRBJ1-6|NA|TRBV4-3|NA
CASSQADSYNSPLHF
TGCGCCAGCAGCCAAGCTGACTCCTATAATTCACCCCTCCACTTT
>TRBJ1-1|NA|TRBV29-1|many
CSVFFPMNTEAFF
TGCAGCGTTTTTTTCCCGATGAACACTGAAGCTTTCTTT
>TRBJ2-7|NA|TRBV28|NA
CAITPGDGGSYEQYF
TGTGCCATCACCCCGGGGGACGGAGGCTCCTACGAGCAGTACTTC
>TRBJ2-5|NA|TRBV3-1|few
CASSQDTTAEETQYF
TGTGCCAGCAGCCAAGATACGACCGCTGAAGAGACCCAGTACTTC
>TRBJ1-4|NA|TRBV7-2|few
CASSLAAGTNEKLFF
TGTGCCAGCAGCTTAGCTGCGGGAACTAATGAAAAACTGTTTTTT
>TRBJ2-1|NA|TRBV7-2|few
CASSFGPYNEQFF
TGTGCCAGCAGCTTCGGCCCCTACAATGAGCAGTTCTTC
>TRBJ1-1|TRBD1|TRBV5-5|many
CASSRGQGASTEAFF
TGTGCCAGCAGCAGGGGACAGGGGGCGAGTACTGAAGCTTTCTTT
>TRBJ2-2|TRBD2|TRBV5-1|few
CASSPSSGGANTGELFF
TGCGCCAGCAGCCCCTCTAGCGGGGGGGCGAACACCGGGGAGCTGTTTTTT
>TRBJ2-3|NA|TRBV7-2|many
CASSLDGSFDTQYF
TGTGCCAGCAGCTTAGACGGGTCATTTGATACGCAGTATTTT
>TRBJ1-1|NA|TRBV5-1|many
CASSLGPGTNTEAFF
TGCGCCAGCAGCTTGGGGCCGGGTACGAACACTGAAGCTTTCTTT
>TRBJ2-7|NA|TRBV12-3/TRBV12-4|many
CASSFGQDYEQYF
TGTGCCAGCAGTTTTGGGCAGGACTACGAGCAGTACTTC
>TRBJ2-3|NA|TRBV13|many
CASSPRAEFYTDTQYF
TGTGCCAGCAGCCCGCGGGCAGAATTCTACACAGATACGCAGTATTTT
>TRBJ1-1|NA|TRBV29-1|many
CSVEVNTEAFF
TGCAGCGTCGAGGTGAACACTGAAGCTTTCTTT
>TRBJ2-3|NA|TRBV20-1|few
CSARDFQSPDTQYF
TGCAGTGCCAGGGACTTCCAGAGCCCAGATACGCAGTATTTT
>TRBJ1-1|TRBD1|TRBV6-2/TRBV6-3|many
CASSSGQGYTEAFF
TGTGCCAGCAGTTCCGGACAGGGCTACACTGAAGCTTTCTTT
>TRBJ2-7|NA|TRBV11-2|many
CASSPGDGAYEQYF
TGTGCCAGCAGCCCGGGGGACGGAGCCTACGAGCAGTACTTC
>TRBJ1-5|NA|TRBV10-3|few
CAISDRGDQPQHF
TGTGCCATCAGTGACAGGGGAGATCAGCCCCAGCATTTT
>TRBJ2-6|NA|TRBV6-5|few
CASQTGYGANVLTF
TGTGCCAGCCAGACGGGTTATGGGGCCAACGTCCTGACTTTC
>TRBJ1-1|NA|TRBV20-1|few
CSAPEWRANTEAFF
TGCAGTGCTCCTGAATGGAGAGCGAACACTGAAGCTTTCTTT
>TRBJ1-6|TRBD1|TRBV6-5|NA
CASSRGGDRWSPLHF
TGTGCCAGCAGTCGAGGGGGGGACAGATGGTCACCCCTCCACTTT
>TRBJ2-3|NA|TRBV5-4|NA
CASSHRAGDTQYF
TGTGCCAGCAGTCATCGGGCCGGGGATACGCAGTATTTT
>TRBJ1-6|TRBD1|TRBV10-3|NA
CAISGQGNNSPLHF
TGTGCCATCAGTGGACAGGGGAATAATTCACCCCTCCACTTT
>TRBJ1-2|NA|TRBV24-1|NA
CATSLNDRTYGYTF
TGTGCCACCAGTTTAAACGACAGAACCTATGGCTACACCTTC
>TRBJ1-5|NA|TRBV20-1|few
CSANTWGGDSNQPQHF
TGCAGTGCTAATACCTGGGGTGGGGATAGCAATCAGCCCCAGCATTTT
>TRBJ2-5|TRBD1|TRBV28|few
CASSSGTGSGETQYF
TGTGCCAGCAGTTCTGGGACAGGGTCGGGAGAGACCCAGTACTTC
>TRBJ2-1|TRBD2|TRBV19|NA
CASSIRVAGALDEQFF
TGTGCCAGTAGTATTCGGGTAGCGGGGGCTTTGGATGAGCAGTTCTTC
>TRBJ2-5|NA|TRBV4-1|many
CASSQDWKGLEETQYF
TGCGCCAGCAGCCAAGATTGGAAAGGGTTAGAAGAGACCCAGTACTTC
>TRBJ2-5|NA|TRBV6-6|few
CASSYARAQLGETQYF
TGTGCCAGCAGTTACGCGCGTGCCCAGTTAGGGGAGACCCAGTACTTC
>TRBJ2-7|TRBD1|TRBV20-1|NA
CSATRQGAAYEQYF
TGCAGTGCTACAAGACAGGGGGCCGCCTACGAGCAGTACTTC
>TRBJ1-5|NA|TRBV28|few
CASSLFVDGNQPQHF
TGTGCCAGCAGTTTATTCGTGGACGGGAATCAGCCCCAGCATTTT
>TRBJ2-6|NA|TRBV5-1|many
CASSLVVSGANVLTF
TGCGCCAGCAGCTTGGTAGTTTCTGGGGCCAACGTCCTGACTTTC
>TRBJ1-4|NA|TRBV2|NA
CASQRLPPADEKLFF
TGTGCCAGCCAGAGGTTGCCTCCTGCGGATGAAAAACTGTTTTTT
>TRBJ2-3|NA|TRBV5-1|many
CASTETGRHTQYF
TGCGCCAGTACTGAGACCGGACGGCATACGCAGTATTTT
>TRBJ1-5|NA|TRBV2|NA
CASGVGPRNQPQHF
TGTGCCAGCGGGGTAGGGCCGCGCAATCAGCCCCAGCATTTT
>TRBJ1-2|NA|TRBV12-3/TRBV12-4|NA
CASSAELYGYTF
TGTGCCAGCTCCGCAGAACTCTATGGCTACACCTTC
>TRBJ2-2|NA|TRBV6-5|NA
CASSYDQGTGELFF
TGTGCCAGCAGTTACGATCAGGGGACCGGGGAGCTGTTTTTT